This record concerns one T cell receptor beta chain sequence. The table lists this clonotype with a few counts. Its target antigen remains unknown. Within one base of it there is no much larger clone, and no base qualities were kept. V is shortened by 0 bases, J by 0 bases, and the region joining them spans 23 bases. Sequences LGHDT (CDR1) and YNNKEL (CDR2) are obtained from the germline V gene (reference sequence). Spanning cysteine to phenylalanine, the CDR3 consists of 20 amino acids. Only the CDR3 region is kept as DNA, spanning 60 bases read in frame from base 1. Sequencing was performed on an Illumina HiSeq 1500. Using fastp at Q25 and MiXCR, TCRdb reprocessed the public reads and kept productive beta chains. Entries are consolidated by CDR3 protein sequence, retaining the most common genes and DNA. The sample table shows nearly 450,000 distinct CDR3 sequences, and around 32% are seen once. The top ten constitute around 13% of the sample.

The record originates from a study of T cell repertoires in cytomegalovirus infection (dated by TCRdb to the late 2010s). A note on the overall study: Donor HLA type was relevant to the analysis, because carriage of CMV infection together with the matching HLA type was indicated by public TCR beta signatures. Broad study findings and their caveats: Cumulative frequency of public TCR beta family members discriminated carriers of CMV infection plus the relevant HLA type in this cohort and an independent approximately 350-donor cohort. In the ex vivo response, HLA-C-restricted CMV-specific TCR beta clonotypes were dominant, and in two of eight donors the single most frequent clonotype came from this HLA-C-restricted group.

Specimen: PBMCs. The sequence links TRBV3-1 to TRBJ1-2, with a weak D call of TRBD1 (6 bases match). This receptor was taken from a human donor in good health (CMV status not recorded). Some clones in this sample may be carry-over from other donors' samples. The CDR3 is CASSQDLGSPRDNSNYGYTF. The sequenced DNA: TGTGCCAGCAGCCAAGATCTGGGGTCCCCCCGGGACAACTCTAACTATGGCTACACCTTC.